This is a list of T cell receptor beta chains from one sample in a study of cytomegalovirus exposure and HLA in healthy donors. Clones were read by immunoSEQ multiplex PCR, and TCRdb kept only the in-frame ones, dropping some. Of about 130,000 clones in the sample, nearly 10% are singletons; the top ten hold 1.8%. Sequencing was performed on PBMCs. These receptors originate from a man aged 50 to 60 in good health and CMV-seronegative. Both conserved end residues are trimmed from each CDR3.

TRBV7-9 | 14 | ASSDLGQGEKDPQY
TRBV29-1 | 12 | SVKGGYSNQPQH
TRBV19 | 15 | ASSPLGRTSGLYEQY
TRBV7-6 | 13 | ASSPRTGGVYEQY
TRBV5-6 | 15 | ASSLVGSGSSYNEQF
TRBV20-1 | 8 | SARGLAQF
TRBV6-5 | 11 | ASSYTATVEAF
TRBV18 | 13 | ASSSLPWDRAGYT
TRBV28 | 11 | ASSFAGIQPQH
TRBV29-1 | 14 | SVPGRASGKQETQY